This T cell receptor (beta chain) was sequenced for a study of response to subunit inactivated influenza vaccine. Between the trimmed V and J ends, which lost 4 bases and 5 bases, there was a span of 15 bases. CDR1 is MGHDK and CDR2 is SYGVNS in the germline V gene. The length of the CDR3 is 14 residues. The study, taken as a whole, reports: Few new T cells, the authors suggested, are recruited by each seasonal influenza vaccination.

A note on this clonotype: The antigen is unknown.

TCRdb reprocessed the RT-PCR reads with MiXCR, giving one entry per CDR3 protein. The data hold approximately 500,000 distinct CDR3 sequences, with under 15% observed a single time. The chain has TRBV25-1 and TRBJ2-7; D is unresolved. The receptor was derived from a man aged 50 to 59 who received an inactivated influenza vaccine. The material was PBMCs from blood, obtained 45 days after vaccination. The CDR3 protein is CASSGKSWVDEQYF. The CDR3 region has the DNA TGTGCCAGCAGTGGGAAGAGCTGGGTAGACGAGCAGTACTTC.